This TCR beta chain was identified during a study of blood T cell repertoires in COVID-19. Study background: COVID-19 samples, acute and convalescent, were from the United States, Italy and Spain.

The CDR3 is made up of 17 amino acids. V gave up 2 bases and J gave up 4 bases; unmatched junction bases: 10. Per the germline V gene, CDR1 is LNHDA and CDR2 is SQIVND (reference sequence). TCRdb's copy holds only in-frame clones and misses some; the assay was immunoSEQ multiplex PCR. Of a few hundred thousand clones listed, approximately 80% are singletons. This chain connects TRBV19 to TRBJ2-1; 8 bases fit TRBD2. The sequenced sample was peripheral blood. The clonotype comes from a woman in her fifties or sixties with active or convalescent COVID-19. CDR3 protein: CASSIRTSRALYNEQFF. The CDR3 coding sequence is TGTGCCAGTAGTATAAGGACTAGCCGGGCCCTATACAATGAGCAGTTCTTC.